This passage covers 14 T cell receptor beta chains from one sample sequenced in a study of spatial heterogeneity in lung cancer. The time point was: sample taken at primary tumor resection. Whole RNA came from tumor, nontumor lung or frozen PBMC and was sequenced without being sorted. TCRdb passed the 5' RACE reads through MiXCR, listing each CDR3 protein once. The sample shows some 7,500 distinct CDR3 sequences, 8.5% to 10% of them seen only once. Sequenced material: PBMCs, taken at surgery. These receptors were taken from a male donor with early-stage non-small cell lung cancer.

This clonotype showed up many times. This beta chain came through as a stray read in a library set up for alpha chains, and its size says little. This rearrangement joins TRBV7-9 to TRBJ2-2, with D unclear. Germline V CDR1 and CDR2: SEHNR, FQNEAQ (reference sequence). The V end lost 1 base, the J end lost 5 bases, and 8 bases lay between the germline ends. The CDR3 is 14 amino acids. CDR3 in amino acids: CASSLGQPTGELFF. The CDR3 coding sequence is TGTGCCAGCAGCTTAGGGCAGCCGACCGGGGAGCTGTTTTTT.

This clonotype showed up many times. This beta chain is an unintended read in a library built for alpha chains; its size means little. This sequence joins TRBV20-1 and TRBJ2-1; 13 nucleotides align to TRBD2. The V and J ends lost 2 bases and 2 bases, in that order; junction bases with no gene match: 27. The CDR3 runs to 24 residues. Germline-derived CDR1 and CDR2 are DFQATT and SNEGSKA (reference sequence). CDR3 sequence reads: CSARYSPQGLAGPQVTSAYNEQFF. The CDR3 DNA is TGCAGTGCTAGATACTCACCCCAGGGACTAGCGGGACCCCAAGTTACTTCAGCCTACAATGAGCAGTTCTTC.

This clonotype has ten or more counts. This beta chain is an unintended read in a library built for alpha chains; its size means little. This sequence joins TRBV21-1 and TRBJ2-7. TRBV21-1 is an annotated pseudogene. This CDR3 is built from 13 residues. The CDR3 protein is CASSKAPTYEQYF. The CDR3 DNA reads TGTGCCAGCAGCAAAGCGCCTACTTACGAGCAGTACTTC.

This clonotype came up many times. This beta chain is an off-target read within a library intended for alpha chains, so its frequency means little. The chain combines TRBV12-3 or TRBV12-4 with TRBJ1-1; D is undetermined. V lost 6 bases and J 2 bases, leaving 13 bases between the germline ends. The CDR3 sequence is 14 residues long. In DNA form, the CDR3 reads TGTGCCAGCAGCCTGGGTTGGGGAAACACTGAAGCTTTCTTT. This codes for CASSLGWGNTEAFF.

With regard to this clonotype: A much larger clone differs from this one at a single base, so this may be a read error. This beta chain represents an off-target read in a library built for alpha chains; its size is of limited meaning. The CDR3 region has the DNA TGTGCCACCAGAGCCTTATCTAGCGATCAGCCCCAGCATTTT. Amino acid sequence: CATRALSSDQPQHF. The chain employs TRBV24-1 and TRBJ1-5; D unresolved. The germline CDR1 and CDR2 sequences are KGHDR and SFDVKD. This CDR3 contains 14 residues.

This clonotype appeared many times. With the library built for alpha chains, this beta chain is off target and its frequency is not meaningful. CDR3 sequence (DNA): TGCGCCAGCAGCTTGGCCGGGACCACTAATGAAAAACTGTTTTTT. Its translation is CASSLAGTTNEKLFF. This chain joins TRBV5-1 and TRBJ1-4; TRBD1 might be the D (5 bases). The ends were cut back, 0 bases at V and 2 bases at J, with 8 bases in the middle. The CDR3 has 15 residues. Germline CDR1 and CDR2: SGHRS and YFSETQ.

Note on this clonotype: This beta chain is a stray sequence in a library constructed for alpha chains; its clone size is not meaningful. The J gene is TRBJ1-6, the V gene TRBV4-1; D not resolved. The CDR3 is made up of 15 amino acids. V was cut by 4 bases and J by 8 bases, with 15 bases left in between. The germline CDR1 and CDR2 sequences are MGHRA and YSYEKL. CDR3 amino acids: CASSPTAQGDSPLHF. The CDR3 nucleotides read TGCGCCAGCAGCCCCACAGCCCAAGGAGATTCACCCCTCCACTTT.

This clonotype has only one observation. This beta chain lies outside the target of a library built for alpha chains; its clone size means little. The chain recombines TRBV5-1 with TRBJ1-1, with 7 bases identical to TRBD1. CDR1 is SGHRS and CDR2 is YFSETQ in the germline V gene. V was clipped by 3 bases and J by 5 bases; unmatched bases: 7. CDR3 length: 14 amino acids. The DNA of the CDR3 is TGCGCCAGCAGCTCTACAGGGGCGGGGACTGAAGCTTTCTTT. Its translation is CASSSTGAGTEAFF.

The sample holds many counts of this clonotype. Little can be read into the size of this beta chain, an off-target read in a library designed for alpha chains. This chain connects TRBV5-5 to TRBJ1-5; weak D call: TRBD1 (5 bases). The germline gives CDR1 SGHKS, CDR2 YYEKEE (reference sequence). CDR3 size: 15 residues. The ends were cut back, 0 bases at V and 3 bases at J, with 10 bases in the middle. CDR3 residues: CASSLEPGFNQPQHF. The CDR3 DNA sequence: TGTGCCAGCAGCTTGGAACCAGGGTTCAATCAGCCCCAGCATTTT.

This clonotype is termed medium-sized. This beta chain lies outside the target of a library built for alpha chains; its clone size means little. The V call is TRBV5-1, the J call TRBJ1-1, with TRBD1 matching over 8 bases. The CDR3 has 15 residues. Looked up from germline, CDR1 is SGHRS and CDR2 is YFSETQ. Trimming at V came to 0 bases and at J to 6 bases, leaving 7 bases not matched to a gene. The CDR3 coding sequence is TGCGCCAGCAGCTTGGGGACAGGGCAAATTGCTGAAGCTTTCTTT. This gives the protein CASSLGTGQIAEAFF.

Ten or more counts support this clonotype. This beta chain represents an off-target read in a library built for alpha chains; its size is of limited meaning. The J gene is TRBJ2-7, the V gene TRBV20-1; D is unclear. Germline-derived CDR1 and CDR2 are DFQATT and SNEGSKA (reference sequence). V was trimmed by 6 bases and J by 0 bases, leaving 12 bases between them. This CDR3 is 13 amino acids long. This CDR3 is CSAMTHSSYEQYF. The CDR3 region has the DNA TGCAGTGCCATGACCCATAGCTCCTACGAGCAGTACTTC.

Comment on this clonotype: The size of this beta chain means little, since it is a stray read in a library made for alpha chains. This chain links TRBV6-6 with TRBJ2-7, with TRBD2 matching 15 bases. Germline-derived CDR1 and CDR2 are MNHNY and SVGAGI (reference sequence). The length of the CDR3 is 15 residues. The ends lost 6 bases at V and 3 bases at J; junction bases unmatched: 3. This CDR3 reads CASRPGLAGGYEQYF. The CDR3 DNA reads as TGTGCCAGCAGGCCGGGACTAGCGGGAGGCTACGAGCAGTACTTC.

A word on this clonotype: This beta chain appears as a stray read in a library generated for alpha chains; its size is not informative. The V and J genes are TRBV27 and TRBJ1-4, with 8 positions matching TRBD1. Per germline, CDR1 MNHEY and CDR2 SMNVEV (reference sequence). The trim removed 3 bases at V and 3 bases at J, leaving 12 bases unmatched. This CDR3 spans 18 amino acids. CDR3: CASSLAGGLIMANEKLFF. CDR3 bases: TGTGCCAGCAGTTTGGCAGGGGGCTTGATTATGGCTAATGAAAAACTGTTTTTT.

In its sample, this clonotype was seen many times. This beta chain is an unintended read in a library built for alpha chains; its size means little. The chain has TRBV12-3 or TRBV12-4 and TRBJ2-1; 9 nucleotides match TRBD2. J lost 2 bases, V lost 5 bases, and 7 bases had no gene match. This CDR3 is built from 16 residues. The CDR3 DNA is TGTGCCAGCAGTAACCGACTAGCGGCCGCCTACAATGAGCAGTTCTTC. Translation: CASSNRLAAAYNEQFF.